These T cell receptor beta chains were read from a single sample in a study of blood T cell repertoires in COVID-19. This table comes from immunoSEQ multiplex PCR, and its TCRdb copy is limited to in-frame clones, with some not included. The data show about 320,000 clones, with around 84% seen just once and over 9.5% held by the top ten. The specimen sequenced was PBMCs or T cells enriched from blood (not recorded which). These TCRs come from a woman aged 18-29 years who had recovered from COVID-19. Both conserved end residues are part of each CDR3. D genes are given only for firm matches. Part of the rows lack a size; the others show once, few, many or a class for expanded clones.

clone size,D gene,CDR3 length,J gene,V gene,CDR3 DNA,CDR3 protein
few,TRBD1,14,TRBJ2-7,TRBV14,TGTGCCAGCAGACCGGGACAGGGTGCCTACGAGCAGTACTTC,CASRPGQGAYEQYF
NA,TRBD1,15,TRBJ1-4,TRBV27,TGTGCCAGCAGTTTAACAGGGGGCCGTAATGAAAAACTGTTTTTT,CASSLTGGRNEKLFF
NA,NA,14,TRBJ1-1,TRBV5-1,TGCGCCAGCAGCGTAAACAGAAGAAGAACTGAAGCTTTCTTT,CASSVNRRRTEAFF
NA,TRBD1,15,TRBJ1-6,TRBV7-9,TGTGCCAGCAGCTCGACAGGGGTTTATAATTCACCCCTCCACTTT,CASSSTGVYNSPLHF
NA,TRBD2,16,TRBJ2-1,TRBV3-1/TRBV3-2,TGTGCCAGCAGCCAAGATGGCGGGACTAGCTTAAATGAGCAGTTCTTC,CASSQDGGTSLNEQFF
NA,TRBD1,17,TRBJ1-2,TRBV3-1/TRBV3-2,TGTGCCAGCAGCCAAGTCTGGGAAATCGGGACAGGGCTAGGCTACACCTTC,CASSQVWEIGTGLGYTF
NA,NA,17,TRBJ1-2,TRBV14,TGTGCCAGCAGCCAAGATAGGAACGGGATGCCCCCCTATGGCTACACCTTC,CASSQDRNGMPPYGYTF
NA,TRBD2,16,TRBJ2-2,TRBV6-4,TGTGCCAGCAGTGACTTTAAAGCGGGAGAAACCGGGGAGCTGTTTTTT,CASSDFKAGETGELFF
NA,NA,13,TRBJ2-5,TRBV28,TGTGCCAGCATAAAACAGGGAAGGGAGACCCAGTACTTC,CASIKQGRETQYF
NA,NA,14,TRBJ1-3,TRBV28,TGTGCCAGCAGTTTATGGTCCCAGGGAAACACCATATATTTT,CASSLWSQGNTIYF
NA,NA,14,TRBJ1-1,TRBV7-9,TGTGCCAGCAGCTTGGACACCCGGAACACTGAAGCTTTCTTT,CASSLDTRNTEAFF
NA,TRBD1,16,TRBJ1-4,TRBV25-1,TGTGCCAGCAGTGGATCAAACAGCGGGACAGGTGAAAAACTGTTTTTT,CASSGSNSGTGEKLFF
NA,TRBD1,13,TRBJ2-7,TRBV30,TGTGCCTGGACCGGACAGGCCCCCTACGAGCAGTACTTC,CAWTGQAPYEQYF
NA,NA,15,TRBJ2-7,TRBV21-1,TGTGCCAGCAGCATCCGACAGGCCAGGGAAGAAGAGCAGTACTTC,CASSIRQAREEEQYF
NA,NA,17,TRBJ2-3,TRBV9,TGTGCCAGCAGCGTAGGGTGGGACAACCAATTCACAGATACGCAGTATTTT,CASSVGWDNQFTDTQYF
NA,NA,16,TRBJ2-7,TRBV5-4,TGTGCCAGCAGCCAAGGGGCAGGGGGGAGCTCCTACGAGCAGTACTTC,CASSQGAGGSSYEQYF
NA,NA,13,TRBJ2-7,TRBV20-1,TGCAGTGCTAGTAGAGGTGGGTCCTACGAGCAGTACTTC,CSASRGGSYEQYF
NA,TRBD2,17,TRBJ2-7,TRBV4-1,TGCGCCAGCAGCCAAGGACTAGCGGGGGGTCCCTCCTACGAGCAGTACTTC,CASSQGLAGGPSYEQYF
NA,NA,15,TRBJ1-2,TRBV7-9,TGTGCCAGCAGCCCGTCCCCAGGGGATGACTATGGCTACACCTTC,CASSPSPGDDYGYTF
NA,TRBD1,14,TRBJ1-1,TRBV10-3,TGTGCCATCAGTGAGGAAACAGGGGCTCCTGAAGCTTTCTTT,CAISEETGAPEAFF
NA,NA,13,TRBJ2-1,TRBV30,TGTGCCTGGAGTGTAACCGAGGACAATGAGCAGTTCTTC,CAWSVTEDNEQFF
NA,NA,15,TRBJ1-5,TRBV2,TGTGCCAGCAGTGAAAGACAGGCCAGCAATCAGCCCCAGCATTTT,CASSERQASNQPQHF
NA,NA,13,TRBJ1-1,TRBV7-3,TGTGCCAGCAGCTTAGCGGGGACCACTGAAGCTTTCTTT,CASSLAGTTEAFF
NA,NA,11,TRBJ2-5,TRBV18,TGTGCCAGCTCAGTACAAGAGACCCAGTACTTC,CASSVQETQYF
NA,TRBD1,14,TRBJ1-2,TRBV30,TGTGCCTGGAGTGTAAACAGGGGATTCTATGGCTACACCTTC,CAWSVNRGFYGYTF
NA,TRBD1,16,TRBJ1-2,TRBV5-4,TGTGCCAGCAGTTTTGGGACAGAACAGTTTAACTATGGCTACACCTTC,CASSFGTEQFNYGYTF
NA,NA,15,TRBJ1-3,TRBV30,TGTGCTTATATGTGGACTCCCGGCTCTGGAAACACCATATATTTT,CAYMWTPGSGNTIYF
NA,NA,15,TRBJ1-1,TRBV7-9,TGTGCCAGCACCCCCCCAGGACAGTTGCGGACTGAAGCTTTCTTT,CASTPPGQLRTEAFF
NA,TRBD1,13,TRBJ1-2,TRBV11-2,TGTGCCAGCAGCCTATCGGGACAGAGCCTGCTCACCTTC,CASSLSGQSLLTF
NA,TRBD2,14,TRBJ2-2,TRBV5-1,TGCGCCAGTGGGAGGACTAGCGGATCCGGGGAGCTGTTTTTT,CASGRTSGSGELFF
NA,NA,12,TRBJ1-2,TRBV9,TGTGCCAGCAGCGTAGATCGGGATGGCTACACCTTC,CASSVDRDGYTF
NA,NA,11,TRBJ2-7,TRBV30,TGTGCCTGGGACAGCCCCTACGAGCAGTACTTC,CAWDSPYEQYF
NA,TRBD1,14,TRBJ2-4,TRBV6-5,TGTGCCAGCAGTTCCCCGGGACAGAAAAACATTCAGTACTTC,CASSSPGQKNIQYF
NA,TRBD1,12,TRBJ1-2,TRBV9,TGTGCCAGCAGCGGACAGGGCTATGGCTACACCTTC,CASSGQGYGYTF
NA,TRBD2,16,TRBJ2-5,TRBV7-8,TGTGCCAGCAGCCCCCGTAGCGGGGGGGCCGGGGAGACCCAGTACTTC,CASSPRSGGAGETQYF
NA,NA,12,TRBJ1-5,TRBV19,TGTGCCGTCTCGATCAGGGATCAGCCCCAGCATTTT,CAVSIRDQPQHF
once,TRBD2,16,TRBJ2-1,TRBV3-1/TRBV3-2,TGTGCCAGCAGCCGTCCCTCTAGCGGGGGGTGGAATGAGCAGTTCTTC,CASSRPSSGGWNEQFF
NA,TRBD1,14,TRBJ1-2,TRBV5-4,TGTGCCAGCAGGGACAGGGACAGACCGCCCGGCTACACCTTC,CASRDRDRPPGYTF
NA,TRBD1,14,TRBJ1-2,TRBV2,TGTGCCAGCAGGGGGGACAGCTTTAACTATGGCTACACCTTC,CASRGDSFNYGYTF
NA,NA,15,TRBJ2-5,TRBV9,TGTGCCAGCAGCGCCGACGACGGGGAAGGGGAGACCCAGTACTTC,CASSADDGEGETQYF
NA,NA,12,TRBJ1-4,TRBV12-3/TRBV12-4,TGTGCCAGCAGCCGTTTTGAGGAAAAACTGTTTTTT,CASSRFEEKLFF